What follows are 24 T cell receptor beta chains derived from one specimen sequenced in a study of blood T cells in healthy people across ages. Primers used in a second PCR of about 6 to 12 cycles were a sample-barcoded 5' primer and a J-beta primer mix. TCRdb redid the calling of the 5' RACE reads with MiXCR, one entry per CDR3 protein. The sample holds around 1,100,000 distinct CDR3 sequences; roughly two fifths are singletons and the top ten take about 12%. The specimen was blood. The receptors shown here come from a man between 18 and 29 years old in good health.

The chain employs TRBV9 and TRBJ2-2, with D possibly being TRBD1 or TRBD2 (6 bases each). There are 17 residues in the CDR3. Trimming shortened V by 4 bases and J by 6 bases, and 22 bases separated the two germline ends. Germline-derived CDR1 and CDR2 are SGDLS and YYNGEE. The CDR3 DNA reads as TGTGCCAGCAGCCCAACCCTTGGAGGGGGAAACCCCGGGGAGCTGTTTTTT. As protein: CASSPTLGGGNPGELFF. Together with reference TRBV9 and TRBJ2-2, the CDR3 gives the full variable domain: DSGVTQTPKHLITATGQRVTLRCSPRSGDLSVYWYQQSLDQGLQFLIQYYNGEERAKGNILERFSAQQFPDLHSELNLSSLELGDSALYFCASSPTLGGGNPGELFFGEGSRLTVL.

The chain carries TRBV2 and TRBJ2-5; D is undetermined. The J call is in doubt because the DNA end fits TRBJ2-7 better. The V gene's germline CDR1 is SNHLY and CDR2 FYNNEI. The CDR3 runs 13 residues. The CDR3: CASTRTFLFEQYF. DNA of the CDR3: TGTGCCAGCACACGTACATTTCTATTCGAGCAGTACTTC.

CDR3 in DNA: TGTGCCAGCAGTTACGGGTGGGGACTAGAAGGCACAGATACGCAGTATTTT. The encoded protein is CASSYGWGLEGTDTQYF. The chain has TRBV6-6 and TRBJ2-3; 8 nucleotides match TRBD2. V dropped 2 bases and J dropped 1; count of bases not matched to a gene: 8. This CDR3 has 17 amino acids. CDR1 and CDR2 (germline): MNHNY, SVGAGI (reference sequence).

This clonotype appeared a few times. The chain has TRBV20-1 and TRBJ2-1, with TRBD2 matching 10 bases. Losses at the gene ends were 6 bases for V and 4 bases for J; bases not matched to a gene: 6. This CDR3 is built from 14 residues. Germline CDR1 reads DFQATT; CDR2 reads SNEGSKA (reference sequence). This CDR3 reads CSASGTSAYNEQFF. CDR3 bases: TGCAGTGCCTCCGGGACTAGCGCATACAATGAGCAGTTCTTC.

The V and J genes are TRBV6-6 and TRBJ1-2; perhaps TRBD1 as D (5 bases). Germline CDR1 reads MNHNY; CDR2 reads SVGAGI (reference sequence). V was clipped by 2 bases and J by 4 bases, with 8 bases between them. The CDR3 runs 13 residues. The CDR3 sequence is CASSYGAVYGYTF. CDR3 DNA sequence: TGTGCCAGCAGTTACGGGGCCGTCTATGGCTACACCTTC.

Only a few counts were recorded for this clonotype. V usage is TRBV6-2 or TRBV6-3 and J usage is TRBJ2-1, with 9 nucleotides matching TRBD2. The germline V gene has CDR1 MNHEY and CDR2 SVGEGT. CDR3 length: 15 residues. The V and J ends lost 6 bases and 4 bases, in that order; junction bases with no gene match: 7. CDR3 in amino acids: CASSRSGGGYNEQFF. The CDR3 nucleotides are TGTGCCAGCAGCCGTAGCGGGGGAGGGTACAATGAGCAGTTCTTC.

The CDR3 DNA reads TGTGCCAGCAAGGCCGGGACTCCGGGACGAGAGACCCAGTACTTC. The encoded protein is CASKAGTPGRETQYF. This chain joins TRBV6-5 and TRBJ2-5; D may be TRBD2 (6 bases). The CDR3 covers 15 residues. V dropped 7 bases and J dropped 4 bases, with 19 bases sitting between them. Germline V gives CDR1 MNHEY, CDR2 SVGAGI.

There are many counts of this clonotype. The J gene is TRBJ1-1, the V gene TRBV6-2 or TRBV6-3; 9 positions match TRBD1. CDR3 size: 15 residues. The V gene end was trimmed by 4 bases and the J gene end by 5 bases; junction bases not matched to a gene: 8. Germline assignment: CDR1 MNHEY and CDR2 SVGEGT. CDR3 amino acids: CASSFEQGAETEAFF. CDR3 DNA sequence: TGTGCCAGCAGTTTCGAACAGGGGGCGGAGACTGAAGCTTTCTTT.

V usage is TRBV27 and J usage is TRBJ2-1; no definite D call. The assigned J gene may be wrong: the sequence end matches TRBJ2-7 better. CDR1 is MNHEY and CDR2 is SMNVEV in the germline V gene (reference sequence). The CDR3 runs 16 residues. The CDR3 nucleotides read TGTGCCAGCAGTTTTTCCGTACAAAGCTCCTACAATGAGCAGTACTTC. Translating it yields CASSFSVQSSYNEQYF.

The chain couples TRBV20-1 to TRBJ2-1, with D tentatively TRBD2 (7 bases). The J call could be wrong; TRBJ2-7 is a better fit for the DNA end. CDR3 length: 17 amino acids. CDR1 and CDR2 (germline): DFQATT, SNEGSKA (reference sequence). Here the CDR3 reads CSARDRGGLSSYNEQYF. In DNA, the CDR3 is TGCAGTGCTAGAGATAGGGGGGGGTTGTCCTCCTACAATGAGCAGTACTTC.

The V call is TRBV5-6, the J call TRBJ1-2, with D possibly TRBD1 on 5 matching bases. The CDR3 loop spans 14 amino acids. Per germline, CDR1 SGHDT and CDR2 YYEEEE. V lost 6 bases to trimming and J lost 6 bases, with 18 bases between them. The DNA for the CDR3 is TGTGCCAGCAACACGGTACTCGGGGGTGATGGCTACACCTTC. Amino acid sequence: CASNTVLGGDGYTF.

The V call is TRBV6-1, the J call TRBJ1-5; D uncertain. The CDR3 loop spans 15 amino acids. Germline V gene lookup returns CDR1 MNHNS and CDR2 SASEGT. The V gene lost 8 bases and the J gene lost 5 bases, with 19 bases spanning the gap. CDR3 residues: CASGRGPSADQPQHF. For the CDR3, the DNA is TGTGCCAGCGGACGGGGTCCCTCAGCGGATCAGCCCCAGCATTTT.

The chain combines TRBV19 with TRBJ2-2; D remains ambiguous. The CDR3 has 14 amino acids. Trimming shortened V by 5 bases and J by 4 bases, and 11 bases separated the two germline ends. Germline V gene data show CDR1 as LNHDA and CDR2 as SQIVND (reference sequence). This CDR3 reads CASSLGVLTGELFF. The CDR3, as DNA: TGTGCCAGTAGTCTGGGCGTTCTCACCGGGGAGCTGTTTTTT.

This clonotype showed up just a few times. The chain carries TRBV13 and TRBJ2-5, with 8 bases aligning to TRBD2. The J segment lost 2 bases and the V segment lost 1 base, leaving 9 bases of the junction unmatched. Germline-derived CDR1 and CDR2 are PRHDT and FYEKMQ (reference sequence). The CDR3 sequence is 17 residues long. CDR3 in amino acids: CASSLVGLAGLQETQYF. CDR3 in DNA: TGTGCCAGCAGCTTAGTCGGGCTAGCGGGCTTACAAGAGACCCAGTACTTC.

The J gene is TRBJ1-5, the V gene TRBV12-3 or TRBV12-4, with D possibly TRBD1 on 5 matching bases. The CDR3 covers 15 residues. V lost 5 bases and J 7 bases, leaving 18 bases between the germline ends. This CDR3 reads CASSTRTPYGQPQHF. Written as DNA, the CDR3 is TGTGCCAGCAGTACCCGGACACCCTATGGGCAGCCCCAGCATTTT.

This clonotype turned up a few times. The junction and the germline gene differ at one end; a read error may be behind it. V is TRBV12-3 or TRBV12-4 and J is TRBJ2-3, with D perhaps assigned TRBD1 or TRBD2 (5 bases each). CDR3 size: 13 residues. The chain's CDR3 is CASSFGGTGTQYF. The CDR3 DNA reads as TGTGCCAGCAGTTTTGGGGGAACAGGTACGCAGTATTTT.

V and J are TRBV30 and TRBJ2-1; TRBD2 agrees at 8 bases. This CDR3 is built from 14 residues. Trimming at V came to 4 bases and at J to 7 bases, leaving 9 bases not matched to a gene. Germline V gene sequence: CDR1 GTSNPN, CDR2 SVGIG (reference sequence). CDR3 residues: CAWTTGGRLNEQFF. CDR3 in DNA: TGTGCCTGGACGACGGGGGGGCGATTAAATGAGCAGTTCTTC.

This clonotype has just a few counts. J is TRBJ1-1 and V is TRBV6-5; 9 nucleotides agree with TRBD1. There are 15 residues in the CDR3. The V gene end was trimmed by 6 bases and the J gene end by 4 bases; junction bases not matched to a gene: 9. Germline V gives CDR1 MNHEY, CDR2 SVGAGI. The CDR3 reads CASSHRTGEGTEAFF. Here the CDR3 DNA reads TGTGCCAGCAGCCACCGGACAGGGGAGGGCACTGAAGCTTTCTTT.

V gene TRBV10-3 combines with J gene TRBJ2-7; D unresolved. V gave up 2 bases and J gave up 2 bases, with 7 bases separating them. The CDR3 has 13 residues. The germline V gene has CDR1 ENHRY and CDR2 SYGVKD. The CDR3 loop is CAISELGTYEQYF. For the CDR3, the DNA is TGTGCCATCAGTGAGCTTGGGACCTACGAGCAGTACTTC.

The CDR3 DNA follows: TGTGCCAGCAGCCCAGCGCAGGGGGCCTTCACTGAAGCTTTCTTT. It specifies CASSPAQGAFTEAFF. The V call is TRBV7-9, the J call TRBJ1-1; TRBD1 aligns across 8 bases. The germline V gene encodes CDR1 SEHNR and CDR2 FQNEAQ (reference sequence). CDR3 length: 15 amino acids. Trimming cost V 5 bases and J 4 bases; bases outside gene matches: 9.

V gene TRBV5-1 combines with J gene TRBJ1-1; tentative D call: TRBD1 (5 bases). Per the germline V gene, CDR1 is SGHRS and CDR2 is YFSETQ. The V end lost 0 bases, the J end lost 4 bases, and 10 bases lay between the germline ends. The CDR3 is made up of 14 amino acids. The CDR3 DNA is TGCGCCAGCAGCTTGGAGCCAGGGATCACTGAAGCTTTCTTT. As protein: CASSLEPGITEAFF.

The table lists this clonotype with a few counts. This chain joins TRBV9 and TRBJ1-2; the D is unclear. From germline, CDR1 is SGDLS and CDR2 YYNGEE. This CDR3 is 17 amino acids long. V lost 0 bases to trimming and J lost 0 bases, with 15 bases between them. Here the CDR3 DNA reads TGTGCCAGCAGCGTAGTTAGTTTGGGCGACCCTAACTATGGCTACACCTTC. Translated: CASSVVSLGDPNYGYTF.

The rearrangement joins TRBV6-2 or TRBV6-3 to TRBJ1-1; D unclear. Between the trimmed V and J ends, which lost 6 bases and 4 bases, there was a span of 15 bases. This CDR3 region has 14 residues. Germline loops: CDR1 MNHEY, CDR2 SVGEGT. CDR3 nucleotides: TGTGCCAGCAGCCCTACACCTACCAGCACTGAAGCTTTCTTT. Translated, it gives CASSPTPTSTEAFF.

This chain connects TRBV12-3 or TRBV12-4 to TRBJ1-2; 7 bases align to TRBD1. The CDR3 sequence is 14 residues long. V was clipped by 1 base and J by 6 bases; unmatched bases: 5. The CDR3: CASSLVVQGDGYTF. The CDR3 nucleotides are TGTGCCAGCAGTTTAGTCGTTCAGGGGGATGGCTACACCTTC.